The 19 T cell receptor beta chains given below trace back to one sample, sequenced in a study of T cell repertoires in cytomegalovirus infection. TCRdb re-analysed the reads in MiXCR, keeping a single row per CDR3 protein. The table lists some 200,000 distinct CDR3 sequences, roughly 20% of them singletons. The sequenced material came from PBMCs. The receptors here all came from a human donor in good health (CMV status not recorded). Some clones in this sample may be carry-over from other donors' samples.

This chain joins TRBV27 and TRBJ2-2; D is uncertain. Germline lookup yields CDR1 MNHEY and CDR2 SMNVEV (reference sequence). The CDR3 is 15 amino acids. V was trimmed by 3 bases and J by 7 bases, leaving 15 bases between them. The CDR3 coding sequence is TGTGCCAGCAGTTTCACACACCCGAGGCTCGGGGAGCTGTTTTTT. This encodes CASSFTHPRLGELFF.

This clonotype was counted at least ten times. Germline and junction disagree at one end, which may indicate a read error. V usage is TRBV7-8 and J usage is TRBJ1-1, with D possibly being TRBD1 (5 bases). The CDR3 contains 16 residues. CDR1 SGHVS and CDR2 FQNEAQ come from the germline V gene. CDR3 sequence (DNA): TGTGCCAGCAGTTTAGGGTTCGGGCAGGGATACACTGAAGCTTTCTTT. It yields the protein CASSLGFGQGYTEAFF.

The V gene is TRBV4-2, the J gene TRBJ1-1; tentatively, D is TRBD1 (5 bases). Trimming removed 3 bases at V and 5 bases at J, with 10 bases between. Germline V gene sequence: CDR1 LGHNA, CDR2 YNFKEQ. The length of the CDR3 is 13 residues. The CDR3 region has the DNA TGTGCCAGCAGCCAGAGCCGGGGGACTGAAGCTTTCTTT. It codes for CASSQSRGTEAFF.

This clonotype was counted a few times. V and J are TRBV5-1 and TRBJ2-2; 8 bases map to TRBD2. The CDR3 is 15 residues long. Trimming cost V 4 bases and J 4 bases; bases outside gene matches: 6. CDR1 and CDR2 from the germline V gene are SGHRS and YFSETQ. The CDR3 nucleotides are TGCGCCAGCAGCGACGGGGGGGCCCCCACCGGGGAGCTGTTTTTT. Protein product: CASSDGGAPTGELFF. The variable domain in full, with the rest retrieved from reference TRBV5-1 and TRBJ2-2, is KAGVTQTPRYLIKTRGQQVTLSCSPISGHRSVSWYQQTPGQGLQFLFEYFSETQRNKGNFPGRFSGRQFSNSRSEMNVSTLELGDSALYLCASSDGGAPTGELFFGEGSRLTVL.

There are many counts of this clonotype. The chain is built from TRBV2 and TRBJ2-7; no definite D call. The CDR3 extends over 11 amino acids. Trimming took 5 bases from V and 4 from J, leaving 6 bases between them. Germline V lookup: CDR1 SNHLY, CDR2 FYNNEI. The CDR3 region is CASSSWYEQYF. DNA of the CDR3: TGTGCCAGCAGTTCCTGGTACGAGCAGTACTTC.

The chain has TRBV24-1 and TRBJ2-3; TRBD2 agrees at 8 bases. The V segment lost 9 bases and the J segment 8 bases; nucleotides outside the gene matches: 12. The CDR3 is made up of 14 amino acids. Germline V CDR1 and CDR2: KGHDR, SFDVKD. CDR3: CATSNPGRGSTQYF. The DNA of the CDR3 is TGTGCCACCTCTAATCCCGGGAGGGGCTCTACGCAGTATTTT.

The V and J genes are TRBV7-6 and TRBJ2-1; D is ambiguous. CDR1 is SGHVS and CDR2 is FNYEAQ in the germline V gene. The ends were cut back, 3 bases at V and 1 base at J, with 10 bases in the middle. The CDR3 extends over 15 amino acids. CDR3 in DNA: TGTGCCAGCAGCTTCAGCCTTGCTTCCTACAATGAGCAGTTCTTC. This sequence encodes CASSFSLASYNEQFF.

The table lists this clonotype with a few counts. The rearrangement links TRBV19 to TRBJ2-6; D unclear. V lost 3 bases to trimming and J lost 0 bases, with 15 bases between them. Germline-derived CDR1 and CDR2 are LNHDA and SQIVND (reference sequence). This CDR3 has 18 amino acids. The DNA of the CDR3 is TGTGCCAGTAGTATTTCGGTTGGCCTAAGCTCTGGGGCCAACGTCCTGACTTTC. This encodes CASSISVGLSSGANVLTF.

The chain has TRBV11-2 and TRBJ1-1; D is ambiguous. Germline CDR1 SGHAT, CDR2 FQNNGV. This CDR3 contains 15 residues. Between the trimmed V and J ends, which lost 5 bases and 1 base, there was a span of 14 bases. DNA of the CDR3: TGTGCCAGCAGCATTAACCTACGGGGGAACACTGAAGCTTTCTTT. This sequence encodes CASSINLRGNTEAFF.

The table lists this clonotype with many counts. The gene calls are TRBV7-2 and TRBJ2-1; possibly TRBD1 or TRBD2 for D (5 bases each). CDR1 is SGHTA and CDR2 is FQGNSA in the germline V gene. The V end lost 5 bases, the J end lost 6 bases, and 11 bases lay between the germline ends. The CDR3 loop spans 13 amino acids. CDR3 sequence: CASSEGPANEQFF. CDR3 coding DNA: TGTGCCAGCAGCGAGGGACCGGCCAATGAGCAGTTCTTC.

V is TRBV2 and J is TRBJ2-3; D may correspond to TRBD1 or TRBD2 (5 bases each). This CDR3 has 12 amino acids. The germline V gene encodes CDR1 SNHLY and CDR2 FYNNEI. The ends were cut back, 6 bases at V and 5 bases at J, with 9 bases in the middle. The CDR3 loop is CASRAGGDTQYF. In nucleotides, the CDR3 is TGTGCCAGCAGAGCTGGGGGAGATACGCAGTATTTT.

This clonotype occurred many times. In nucleotides, the CDR3 is TGTGCCAGCAGCTTAACTCCGGACAGGGGGCGCGGAGATACGCAGTATTTT. It codes for CASSLTPDRGRGDTQYF. The gene calls are TRBV7-3 and TRBJ2-3, with TRBD1 matching over 11 bases. The CDR3 length is 17 residues. V was clipped by 0 bases and J by 5 bases; unmatched bases: 7. The V gene's germline CDR1 is SGHTA and CDR2 FQGTGA.

Concerning this clonotype: The junction departs from germline at one end; a sequencing error may be responsible. This rearrangement joins TRBV19 to TRBJ1-1; no firm D call. Germline V CDR1 and CDR2: LNHDA, SQIVND (reference sequence). The CDR3 has 14 amino acids. DNA of the CDR3: TGTGCCAGTAGTGGAGAGGTAATGAACACTGATGCTTTCTTT. It codes for CASSGEVMNTDAFF.

This clonotype was observed many times. This rearrangement joins TRBV19 to TRBJ1-2; possible D gene TRBD1, 6 bases. CDR3 size: 13 residues. CDR1 LNHDA and CDR2 SQIVND come from the germline V gene (reference sequence). Trimming stripped 6 bases from V and 6 bases from J, with 14 bases between. CDR3 region: CASSLTYRDGYTF. The CDR3, as DNA: TGTGCCAGTAGCCTCACCTACAGGGATGGCTACACCTTC.

This clonotype was recorded many times. This chain joins TRBV14 and TRBJ1-2, with 7 bases that match TRBD1. CDR3 length: 15 residues. The V gene's germline CDR1 is SGHDN and CDR2 FVKESK. With V trimmed by 4 bases and J by 7 bases, 12 bases remained unmatched. The CDR3 protein is CASSRQDRAGSGYTF. In nucleotides, the CDR3 is TGTGCCAGCAGCCGACAAGACAGGGCAGGCTCTGGCTACACCTTC.

This clonotype was counted only a few times. This chain uses TRBV7-3 with TRBJ2-1; D may be TRBD2 (7 bases). The V gene's germline CDR1 is SGHTA and CDR2 FQGTGA. CDR3 length: 19 residues. With 1 base removed from V and 0 bases from J, the gap between germline ends came to 19 bases. The CDR3 sequence is CASSLRGEKGGDSYNEQFF. DNA of the CDR3: TGTGCCAGCAGCTTAAGGGGGGAAAAGGGGGGGGACTCCTACAATGAGCAGTTCTTC. The entire variable domain, with the rest obtained from reference TRBV7-3 and TRBJ2-1, is as follows: GAGVSQTPSNKVTEKGKYVELRCDPISGHTALYWYRQSLGQGPEFLIYFQGTGAADDSGLPNDRFFAVRPEGSVSTLKIQRTERGDSAVYLCASSLRGEKGGDSYNEQFFGPGTRLTVL.

This clonotype was counted between two and nine times. The rearrangement joins TRBV11-2 to TRBJ2-5, with D possibly being TRBD1 or TRBD2 (7 bases each). Germline CDR1 reads SGHAT; CDR2 reads FQNNGV. The V end lost 0 bases, the J end lost 7 bases, and 12 bases lay between the germline ends. CDR3 size: 14 residues. CDR3: CASSLEPGGGTQYF. The CDR3 DNA sequence: TGTGCCAGCAGCTTAGAACCAGGGGGGGGGACCCAGTACTTC.

This rearrangement joins TRBV5-1 to TRBJ2-2; perhaps TRBD2 as D (5 bases). The V end was cut by 2 bases, the J end by 4 bases, with 12 bases between. The V gene's germline CDR1 is SGHRS and CDR2 YFSETQ. The CDR3 spans 15 residues. DNA for the CDR3: TGCGCCAGCAGCTTACTAGTGTCGGGCACCGGGGAGCTGTTTTTT. This gives the protein CASSLLVSGTGELFF.

This clonotype was picked up many times. V and J are TRBV12-5 and TRBJ2-5; TRBD1 matches at 9 bases. Germline V gene data show CDR1 as LGHNT and CDR2 as FRNRAP. This CDR3 comprises 16 residues. J gave up 2 bases and V 7 bases, and 11 bases lay outside the gene matches. The CDR3: CASAITGTGTQETQYF. The DNA for the CDR3 is TGTGCTAGTGCTATCACTGGGACAGGGACACAAGAGACCCAGTACTTC.